What follows is one T cell receptor (beta chain) and its context. Every patient was untreated before thyroid surgery. The data belong to a study of metastatic and nonmetastatic thyroid tumors. TCRdb re-analyzed the PCR reads using MiXCR. The sample has approximately 35,000 clones, less than 40% seen once. CDR1 is SGHRS, CDR2 YFSETQ, per germline. The CDR3 sequence is 14 residues long. Trimming stripped 3 bases from V and 2 bases from J, with 11 bases between. The chain is built from TRBV5-1 and TRBJ1-2; D not resolved. The clonotype originates from a female donor with papillary thyroid cancer or a benign thyroid nodule (not recorded which). Some clones in this sample may be carry-over from other donors' samples. Material: tumor tissue. The CDR3 is CASSWEGLNYGYTF. The CDR3 DNA follows: TGCGCCAGCAGCTGGGAGGGTCTGAACTATGGCTACACCTTC.